The 12 T cell receptor beta chains listed next were all sequenced from one sample in a study of Graves' ophthalmopathy and Graves' hyperthyroidism. Amplification of the TCR beta CDR3 regions used RNA transcripts (as template). A first-round RT-PCR used HTBI primers, followed by a second-round multiplex PCR. TCRdb reanalysed the multiplex PCR reads using MiXCR and keeps one entry per CDR3 protein. The repertoire holds roughly 1.1 million distinct CDR3 sequences, with roughly two fifths as singletons. Sequencing was done on a sample of peripheral blood or thyroid tissue (not recorded which). These receptor sequences come from an adult man with Graves' hyperthyroidism.

This chain joins TRBV7-9 and TRBJ1-2, with a tentative D call TRBD1 (6 bases). V was pared by 5 bases and J by 8 bases, with 15 bases between. There are 13 residues in the CDR3. Looked up from germline, CDR1 is SEHNR and CDR2 is FQNEAQ (reference sequence). The chain's CDR3 is CASSPRTEEGYTF. The DNA for the CDR3 is TGTGCCAGCAGCCCCCGGACAGAGGAGGGCTACACCTTC. Using reference TRBV7-9 and TRBJ1-2 for the parts outside the CDR3, the full variable domain is DTGVSQNPRHKITKRGQNVTFRCDPISEHNRLYWYRQTLGQGPEFLTYFQNEAQLEKSRLLSDRFSAERPKGSFSTLEIQRTEQGDSAMYLCASSPRTEEGYTFGSGTRLTVV.

This clonotype was counted at least ten times. The rearrangement uses TRBV2 and TRBJ1-1; 11 bases match TRBD1. This CDR3 contains 15 residues. Germline values: CDR1 SNHLY, CDR2 FYNNEI. Germline trimming cut 7 bases from V and 4 bases from J; bases unmatched to any gene: 8. CDR3 nucleotide sequence: TGTGCCAGCAAATACAGGGGACAGGGGGTCACTGAAGCTTTCTTT. Protein sequence: CASKYRGQGVTEAFF.

This clonotype appeared many times. The CDR3 is CSAKGQGVYEQYF. The CDR3 DNA sequence: TGCAGTGCCAAGGGACAGGGGGTCTACGAGCAGTACTTC. This chain joins TRBV20-1 and TRBJ2-7; 11 bases are a match to TRBD1. Looked up from germline, CDR1 is DFQATT and CDR2 is SNEGSKA (reference sequence). The V gene end was trimmed by 6 bases and the J gene end by 3 bases; junction bases not matched to a gene: 4. This CDR3 is built from 13 residues.

This clonotype has only a few counts. The rearrangement links TRBV13 to TRBJ1-4; 12 bases line up with TRBD1. The CDR3 sequence is 18 residues long. Germline V gene lookup returns CDR1 PRHDT and CDR2 FYEKMQ (reference sequence). Trimming at V came to 3 bases and at J to 4 bases, leaving 9 bases not matched to a gene. The CDR3 DNA is TGTGCCAGCAGCTTCTCCCCCGGGACAGGGGGCGTTAATGAAAAACTGTTTTTT. Residues: CASSFSPGTGGVNEKLFF.

The chain links TRBV9 to TRBJ1-5; D possibly corresponds to TRBD1 (5 bases). The CDR3 extends over 14 amino acids. Trimming shortened V by 3 bases and J by 4 bases, and 11 bases separated the two germline ends. Germline values: CDR1 SGDLS, CDR2 YYNGEE. Here the CDR3 reads CASSAGTSNQPQHF. In nucleotides, the CDR3 is TGTGCCAGCAGCGCCGGGACTTCAAATCAGCCCCAGCATTTT.

Ten or more counts support this clonotype. This chain uses TRBV7-9 with TRBJ1-4; weak D call: TRBD1 (6 bases). The CDR3 is 13 amino acids. Germline CDR1 reads SEHNR; CDR2 reads FQNEAQ (reference sequence). V was trimmed by 10 bases and J by 1 base, leaving 10 bases between them. Written as DNA, the CDR3 is TGTGCCACTAGGACAGTAACTAATGAAAAACTGTTTTTT. This translates into CATRTVTNEKLFF.

This clonotype was seen repeatedly, ten times or more. The chain employs TRBV5-1 and TRBJ1-2, with TRBD1 as a possible D gene (5 bases). Germline V gene lookup returns CDR1 SGHRS and CDR2 YFSETQ. V lost 1 base to trimming and J lost 3 bases, with 16 bases between them. The CDR3 consists of 16 residues. CDR3 residues: CASSLIHEGPDYGYTF. The CDR3 DNA follows: TGCGCCAGCAGCTTGATACACGAGGGGCCAGACTATGGCTACACCTTC.

This clonotype was recorded a few times. This chain connects TRBV4-1 to TRBJ2-3; tentatively, D is TRBD2 (5 bases). CDR1 MGHRA and CDR2 YSYEKL come from the germline V gene. The CDR3 loop spans 15 amino acids. Trimming stripped 4 bases from V and 1 base from J, with 12 bases between. The DNA of the CDR3 is TGCGCCAGCAGCCCACCGGACTGCGGCACAGATACGCAGTATTTT. It translates to CASSPPDCGTDTQYF.

With respect to this clonotype: A much bigger clone sits one base away, suggesting this may be a read error. The V and J genes are TRBV4-1 and TRBJ1-5; possible D gene TRBD1, 5 bases. Trimming took 0 bases from V and 5 from J, leaving 14 bases between them. The CDR3 runs to 16 residues. CDR1 is MGHRA, CDR2 YSYEKL, per germline. The CDR3 DNA reads as TGCGCCAGCAGCCAAGAATCGAAGACAGATGATCAGCCCCAGCATTTT. Protein sequence: CASSQESKTDDQPQHF.

Only a few counts were recorded for this clonotype. The chain uses TRBV12-3 or TRBV12-4 and TRBJ1-5; D is perhaps TRBD1 (5 bases). V was shortened by 6 bases and J by 6 bases, with 15 bases between the two germline ends. There are 14 residues in the CDR3. CDR3 nucleotides: TGTGCCAGCAGAGCCCAGGACGGGGCTCAGCCCCAGCATTTT. Translated, it gives CASRAQDGAQPQHF.

This clonotype was detected ten times or more. This chain links TRBV19 with TRBJ1-2; the D is unclear. This CDR3 comprises 13 residues. CDR1 and CDR2 from the germline V gene are LNHDA and SQIVND (reference sequence). Trimming removed 5 bases at V and 5 bases at J, with 12 bases between. The CDR3 bases are TGTGCCAGTAGTTCAGGACCGGCGTATGGCTACACCTTC. Translating gives CASSSGPAYGYTF.

Worth noting for this clonotype: This clone may be a read error of a much larger clone one base away. CDR3 bases: TGCGCCAACAGCTCTAACAGAAATCCCCAGACCCAGTACTTC. This codes for CANSSNRNPQTQYF. The V call is TRBV5-1, the J call TRBJ2-5, with D hard to call. CDR1 is SGHRS, CDR2 YFSETQ, per germline. The CDR3 spans 14 residues.